Presented here are 27 T cell receptor beta chains from one specimen sequenced in a study of cytomegalovirus exposure and HLA in healthy donors. 60 Vbeta and 13 Jbeta primers were used in PCR. Libraries were prepared by immunoSEQ multiplex PCR; TCRdb keeps only in-frame clonotypes and omits some of them. The sample lists 150,000 to 200,000 clones; approximately 84% were seen once. The sequenced material came from PBMCs. The source is a female donor in good health and CMV-seronegative.

The chain joins TRBV5-1 to TRBJ2-3; tentatively, D is TRBD1 (6 bases). Trimming pared 4 bases from V and 0 bases from J, leaving 12 bases between. The CDR3 runs 15 residues. Germline lookup yields CDR1 SGHRS and CDR2 YFSETQ. CDR3 DNA sequence: TGCGCCAGCAGCCCGCAGGGGCCTAGCACAGATACGCAGTATTTT. Encoded protein: CASSPQGPSTDTQYF.

This clone came up once. The chain joins TRBV27 to TRBJ2-1, with 7 bases matching TRBD2. CDR3 size: 15 residues. V gave up 2 bases and J gave up 0 bases; unmatched junction bases: 1. Looked up from germline, CDR1 is MNHEY and CDR2 is SMNVEV (reference sequence). The DNA of the CDR3 is TGTGCCAGCAGTTTAGCGGGGGTCTCCTACAATGAGCAGTTCTTC. Protein: CASSLAGVSYNEQFF.

The chain carries TRBV5-1 and TRBJ2-5, with 8 bases aligning to TRBD1. V shed 4 bases and J 7 bases; nucleotides not matched to a gene: 15. The CDR3 runs to 16 residues. Per germline, CDR1 SGHRS and CDR2 YFSETQ. The CDR3 spells CASSPLWTGSTATQYF. The DNA of the CDR3 is TGCGCCAGCAGCCCTCTCTGGACAGGGTCAACGGCGACCCAGTACTTC.

The J gene is TRBJ1-2, the V gene TRBV4-1; TRBD1 is a possible D gene (5 bases). CDR1 and CDR2 (germline): MGHRA, YSYEKL. This CDR3 region has 17 residues. The V end was cut by 2 bases, the J end by 0 bases, with 16 bases between. Here the CDR3 DNA reads TGCGCCAGCAGCCAACCGACCTCAGGGATAGCTAACTATGGCTACACCTTC. It is translated as CASSQPTSGIANYGYTF.

The V call is TRBV27, the J call TRBJ2-1, with D possibly TRBD1 on 5 matching bases. V shed 5 bases and J shed 0 bases, with 14 bases lying between them. This CDR3 region has 16 residues. CDR1 and CDR2 (germline): MNHEY, SMNVEV (reference sequence). The CDR3 nucleotides are TGTGCCAGCAGTCGCCCTGGGGCGGCCTCCTACAATGAGCAGTTCTTC. Translating gives CASSRPGAASYNEQFF.

The rearrangement links TRBV7-8 to TRBJ1-1, with D possibly matching TRBD1 (6 bases). The CDR3 consists of 14 residues. Trimming took 5 bases from V and 8 from J, leaving 18 bases between them. Germline CDR1 and CDR2: SGHVS and FQNEAQ. Here the CDR3 reads CASSPRDTLVEAFF. In nucleotides, the CDR3 is TGTGCCAGCAGCCCCCGGGACACTTTGGTCGAAGCTTTCTTT.

This clone was observed a handful of times. CDR3 in amino acids: CASSWGTSGFYEQYF. As DNA, the CDR3 is TGCGCCAGCAGCTGGGGGACTAGCGGGTTCTACGAGCAGTACTTC. The chain links TRBV5-1 to TRBJ2-7; 12 bases match TRBD2. V was pared by 3 bases and J by 3 bases, with 4 bases of the junction left unmatched. This CDR3 comprises 15 residues. Germline V lookup: CDR1 SGHRS, CDR2 YFSETQ.

This clone was counted between two and nine times. The chain recombines TRBV14 with TRBJ2-1, with TRBD2 matching 9 bases. Germline CDR1 and CDR2: SGHDN and FVKESK. V dropped 1 base and J dropped 5; count of bases not matched to a gene: 6. This CDR3 spans 16 amino acids. This chain's CDR3 is CASSQAAGGRHNEQFF. In DNA, the CDR3 is TGTGCCAGCAGCCAAGCCGCGGGGGGGCGGCACAATGAGCAGTTCTTC.

The chain uses TRBV9 and TRBJ2-2, with unresolved D. The CDR3 contains 13 residues. Trimming cost V 0 bases and J 5 bases, with 5 bases left between them. The germline V gene has CDR1 SGDLS and CDR2 YYNGEE. In nucleotides, the CDR3 is TGTGCCAGCAGCGTAGTACAGACCGGGGAGCTGTTTTTT. This codes for CASSVVQTGELFF. The variable domain in full, completed from reference TRBV9 and TRBJ2-2, reads DSGVTQTPKHLITATGQRVTLRCSPRSGDLSVYWYQQSLDQGLQFLIQYYNGEERAKGNILERFSAQQFPDLHSELNLSSLELGDSALYFCASSVVQTGELFFGEGSRLTVL.

The genes are TRBV27 and TRBJ1-1; tentative D call: TRBD1 (6 bases). CDR3 length: 14 residues. Trimming removed 3 bases from V and 3 bases from J, with 11 bases in between. Germline CDR1 is MNHEY and CDR2 is SMNVEV (reference sequence). The CDR3 DNA reads TGTGCCAGCAGTTTTGCAGGGGCCGACACTGAAGCTTTCTTT. Translation gives CASSFAGADTEAFF.

This chain connects TRBV7-8 to TRBJ2-1; 14 positions match TRBD2. CDR3 length: 17 residues. The germline CDR1 and CDR2 sequences are SGHVS and FQNEAQ. V lost 4 bases, J lost 5 bases, and 7 bases stayed unmatched. The CDR3 bases are TGTGCCAGCAGCTCGGGACTAGCGGGAGTAAGGAACAATGAGCAGTTCTTC. It is translated as CASSSGLAGVRNNEQFF.

V gene TRBV21-1 combines with J gene TRBJ2-7; the table calls TRBD1, which could not be checked here. TRBV21-1 is tagged as a pseudogene. The CDR3 consists of 15 residues. The CDR3 bases are TGTGCCAGCAGCAAACGAGGCAGGGTGACCTACGAGCAGTACTTC. Its protein product is CASSKRGRVTYEQYF.

Here the CDR3 DNA reads TGTGCCAGCAGTTCAACCGGCTTACAGGGAACCTACGAGCAGTACTTC. Amino acid sequence: CASSSTGLQGTYEQYF. The genes are TRBV28 and TRBJ2-7; TRBD1 is a possible D gene (6 bases). CDR1 is MDHEN, CDR2 SYDVKM, per germline. CDR3 length: 16 amino acids. The V end was cut by 4 bases, the J end by 2 bases, with 18 bases between.

V usage is TRBV2 and J usage is TRBJ2-1; 9 positions match TRBD1. Germline loops: CDR1 SNHLY, CDR2 FYNNEI. The CDR3 is 16 amino acids. J gave up 4 bases and V 4 bases, and 8 bases lay outside the gene matches. The CDR3: CASSGSGTGKYNEQFF. The CDR3 DNA is TGTGCCAGCAGTGGGTCCGGGACAGGGAAATACAATGAGCAGTTCTTC.

The J gene is TRBJ1-4, the V gene TRBV4-1; D may be TRBD1 (5 bases). This CDR3 is 17 amino acids long. CDR1 MGHRA and CDR2 YSYEKL come from the germline V gene. V shed 4 bases and J shed 0 bases, with 15 bases lying between them. The CDR3 reads CASSPQGGATTNEKLFF. The CDR3 coding sequence is TGCGCCAGCAGCCCGCAAGGAGGGGCGACAACTAATGAAAAACTGTTTTTT.

The genes are TRBV7-9 and TRBJ1-6; TRBD1 matches at 8 bases. The CDR3 spans 16 residues. CDR1 and CDR2 from the germline V gene are SEHNR and FQNEAQ (reference sequence). V lost 1 base to trimming and J lost 5 bases; unmatched junction nucleotides: 4. The CDR3 protein is CASSLGQGIDNSPLHF. The DNA of the CDR3 is TGTGCCAGCAGCTTAGGACAGGGGATTGATAATTCACCCCTCCACTTT.

V is TRBV7-9 and J is TRBJ1-2, with D uncertain. Germline V gene lookup returns CDR1 SEHNR and CDR2 FQNEAQ (reference sequence). This CDR3 comprises 14 residues. V lost 4 bases and J lost 6, with 15 bases in between. The CDR3 DNA reads as TGTGCCAGCAGCTCGCCAGTCCCTTCCAATGGCTACACCTTC. As protein: CASSSPVPSNGYTF. Based on the CDR3 plus reference TRBV7-9 and TRBJ1-2, the full variable domain is DTGVSQNPRHKITKRGQNVTFRCDPISEHNRLYWYRQTLGQGPEFLTYFQNEAQLEKSRLLSDRFSAERPKGSFSTLEIQRTEQGDSAMYLCASSSPVPSNGYTFGSGTRLTVV.

The rearrangement uses TRBV18 and TRBJ1-1; tentatively, D is TRBD1 (5 bases). The germline V gene encodes CDR1 KGHSH and CDR2 LQKENI. This CDR3 is built from 14 residues. V shed 5 bases and J shed 5 bases, with 15 bases lying between them. CDR3 residues: CASSDYGGGTEAFF. DNA of the CDR3: TGTGCCAGCTCAGATTACGGGGGAGGAACTGAAGCTTTCTTT.

This sequence joins TRBV9 and TRBJ1-2; the D gene is possibly TRBD1 (5 bases). The V and J ends lost 1 base and 7 bases respectively, with 14 bases between them. The CDR3 runs to 14 residues. In germline, CDR1 is SGDLS, CDR2 YYNGEE. The CDR3 DNA follows: TGTGCCAGCAGCGTATCAACAGGCGACGTTGGCTACACCTTC. Residues: CASSVSTGDVGYTF.

Worth noting for this clone: One end of the junction fails to match germline, which may point to a read error. The rearrangement links TRBV19 to TRBJ1-5; 7 nucleotides agree with TRBD1. CDR1 and CDR2 (germline): LNHDA, SQIVND (reference sequence). The CDR3 extends over 13 amino acids. CDR3 amino acids: CTSSTTGDQPQHF. The CDR3 DNA reads as TGTACCAGTAGTACTACAGGGGATCAGCCCCAGCATTTT.

This clone was found a few times. The rearrangement uses TRBV11-2 and TRBJ1-1; 8 bases are shared with TRBD1. Germline values: CDR1 SGHAT, CDR2 FQNNGV. The CDR3 is 15 residues long. V was pared by 7 bases and J by 0 bases, with 7 bases of the junction left unmatched. The CDR3 DNA reads as TGTGCCAGCACCATCTCACAGGGGGTGAACACTGAAGCTTTCTTT. Translation gives CASTISQGVNTEAFF.

The chain is built from TRBV7-9 and TRBJ2-2; D is unresolved. The V end lost 4 bases, the J end lost 1 base, and 7 bases lay between the germline ends. Germline V lookup: CDR1 SEHNR, CDR2 FQNEAQ (reference sequence). CDR3 length: 14 amino acids. The CDR3 DNA reads as TGTGCCAGCAGCTCCGCAGGGAACACCGGGGAGCTGTTTTTT. Amino acid sequence: CASSSAGNTGELFF.

The table lists this clone with a few counts. The rearrangement links TRBV7-8 to TRBJ1-2; D ambiguous. CDR3 length: 14 residues. The germline V gene encodes CDR1 SGHVS and CDR2 FQNEAQ. Deletions cut 2 bases from V and 0 bases from J, with 7 bases between. CDR3 protein: CASSLPEANYGYTF. DNA of the CDR3: TGTGCCAGCAGCTTACCAGAAGCTAACTATGGCTACACCTTC. Complete variable domain (other parts from reference TRBV7-8 and TRBJ1-2): GAGVSQSPRYKVAKRGQDVALRCDPISGHVSLFWYQQALGQGPEFLTYFQNEAQLDKSGLPSDRFFAERPEGSVSTLKIQRTQQEDSAVYLCASSLPEANYGYTFGSGTRLTVV.

The V and J genes are TRBV19 and TRBJ2-2, with D possibly being TRBD2 (5 bases). Trimming stripped 7 bases from V and 4 bases from J, with 13 bases between. Germline V gene data show CDR1 as LNHDA and CDR2 as SQIVND (reference sequence). The CDR3 has 14 amino acids. Here the CDR3 DNA reads TGTGCCAGTACTTACTTTGGAGGCACCGGGGAGCTGTTTTTT. It encodes CASTYFGGTGELFF.

This clone was picked up a small number of times. This chain connects TRBV28 to TRBJ1-1; TRBD1 agrees at 7 bases. The CDR3 extends over 13 amino acids. With 5 bases clipped from V and 6 bases from J, the junction kept 6 bases outside the gene matches. The germline V gene encodes CDR1 MDHEN and CDR2 SYDVKM. This CDR3 reads CASSPGQVSEAFF. The CDR3, as DNA: TGTGCCAGCAGTCCCGGACAGGTTTCTGAAGCTTTCTTT.

The rearrangement uses TRBV4-3 and TRBJ2-3; possibly TRBD2 for D (5 bases). Germline CDR1 and CDR2: LGHNA and YSLEER. V was pared by 4 bases and J by 4 bases, with 24 bases between. The CDR3 spans 18 residues. CDR3 sequence: CASSLHQLDTGTADTQYF. In DNA form, the CDR3 reads TGCGCCAGCAGCCTTCACCAACTAGATACGGGCACGGCAGATACGCAGTATTTT.

As DNA, the CDR3 is TGTGCCAGCAGTGAAAGGGGGGGGTCGGGTCAGCCCCAGCATTTT. It codes for CASSERGGSGQPQHF. This chain joins TRBV6-1 and TRBJ1-5; D might be TRBD1 (6 bases). V was clipped by 2 bases and J by 6 bases, with 14 bases between them. Per the germline V gene, CDR1 is MNHNS and CDR2 is SASEGT. The CDR3 loop spans 15 amino acids.